This entry lists 21 T cell receptor beta chains sequenced from one sample in a study of T-cell reconstitution after alpha-beta-depleted transplantation in children. Unique molecular identifiers were incorporated when the TCRbeta library was constructed. MiXCR was run by TCRdb on the PCR reads, yielding one entry per CDR3 protein. The sample includes about 400,000 distinct CDR3 sequences, just over 20% of them seen just once. Sample: PBMCs from the stem cell graft donor, taken from the stem cell graft. The source is a human donor who donated a stem cell graft to a child with acute myeloid leukemia.

The chain uses TRBV7-2 and TRBJ2-5; the match to TRBD2 covers 8 bases. The CDR3 runs to 16 residues. Germline V gives CDR1 SGHTA, CDR2 FQGNSA. The V segment lost 1 base and the J segment 0 bases; nucleotides outside the gene matches: 4. CDR3 protein: CASSLGASGYQETQYF. The DNA of the CDR3 is TGTGCCAGCAGCTTAGGAGCTAGCGGGTACCAAGAGACCCAGTACTTC.

This clonotype was seen at least ten times. V usage is TRBV7-2 and J usage is TRBJ2-3; D may be TRBD2 (6 bases). The CDR3 length is 15 residues. From germline, CDR1 is SGHTA and CDR2 FQGNSA. Trimming took 6 bases from V and 2 from J, leaving 15 bases between them. CDR3 DNA sequence: TGTGCCAGCAGTTGGGACTCCGGGCTCACAGATACGCAGTATTTT. It specifies CASSWDSGLTDTQYF.

This clonotype was seen more than once but under ten times. The gene calls are TRBV4-2 and TRBJ1-1; D is uncertain. Germline V gene lookup returns CDR1 LGHNA and CDR2 YNFKEQ. The CDR3 sequence is 14 residues long. Trimming cost V 2 bases and J 1 base, with 8 bases left between them. The CDR3 region is CASSQPEGNTEAFF. In DNA form, the CDR3 reads TGTGCCAGCAGCCAACCCGAGGGGAACACTGAAGCTTTCTTT.

This clonotype was picked up a small number of times. The rearrangement joins TRBV27 to TRBJ2-1, with 7 bases aligning to TRBD2. V dropped 5 bases and J dropped 12; count of bases not matched to a gene: 13. The CDR3 is 14 residues long. Germline V CDR1 and CDR2: MNHEY, SMNVEV (reference sequence). The CDR3 reads CASSPLTSDGPQFF. The CDR3 DNA reads TGTGCCAGCAGTCCCTTAACTAGCGACGGCCCGCAGTTCTTC.

This clonotype occurred a few times. The chain recombines TRBV6-1 with TRBJ2-7; 11 bases fit TRBD1. The CDR3 is 15 amino acids. The V and J ends lost 5 bases and 2 bases, in that order; junction bases with no gene match: 5. Germline values: CDR1 MNHNS, CDR2 SASEGT. CDR3 protein: CASSRTGQGAYEQYF. The CDR3 DNA is TGTGCCAGCAGTCGGACGGGACAGGGGGCCTACGAGCAGTACTTC.

The V call is TRBV3-1, the J call TRBJ2-7, with TRBD2 identical over 9 bases. The V segment lost 5 bases and the J segment 3 bases; nucleotides outside the gene matches: 5. Germline CDR1 is LGHDT and CDR2 is YNNKEL (reference sequence). The CDR3 is 14 residues long. DNA of the CDR3: TGTGCCAGCAGCTATAGCGGGAGAGTCTACGAGCAGTACTTC. Protein sequence: CASSYSGRVYEQYF.

The sample holds many counts of this clonotype. J is TRBJ2-7 and V is TRBV2; possible D gene TRBD2, 6 bases. Trimming left V 4 bases short and J 2 bases short, with 9 bases between. The CDR3 consists of 13 residues. CDR1 is SNHLY and CDR2 is FYNNEI in the germline V gene. The CDR3 DNA follows: TGTGCCAGCAGTGGGCTAGCGACCTACGAGCAGTACTTC. Translated, it gives CASSGLATYEQYF. Variable domain in full (rest from reference TRBV2 and TRBJ2-7): EPEVTQTPSHQVTQMGQEVILRCVPISNHLYFYWYRQILGQKVEFLVSFYNNEISEKSEIFDDQFSVERPDGSNFTLKIRSTKLEDSAMYFCASSGLATYEQYFGPGTRLTVT.

This clonotype was seen more than once but under ten times. V and J are TRBV4-3 and TRBJ2-7; TRBD1 matches at 7 bases. CDR3 length equals 15 residues. Germline CDR1 is LGHNA and CDR2 is YSLEER. V lost 0 bases to trimming and J lost 2 bases; unmatched junction nucleotides: 4. In DNA form, the CDR3 reads TGCGCCAGCAGCCAAGACCGACAGGGTGCCTACGAGCAGTACTTC. This translates into CASSQDRQGAYEQYF.

This clonotype was found a few times. V gene TRBV4-3 combines with J gene TRBJ2-3; 8 bases match TRBD1. Germline V gene lookup returns CDR1 LGHNA and CDR2 YSLEER. Germline trimming cut 1 base from V and 4 bases from J; bases unmatched to any gene: 7. There are 16 residues in the CDR3. CDR3 region: CASSQATGTGADTQYF. The DNA for the CDR3 is TGCGCCAGCAGCCAAGCAACCGGGACAGGAGCAGATACGCAGTATTTT.

This clonotype was seen only a few times. The chain recombines TRBV20-1 with TRBJ2-7; 8 nucleotides align to TRBD2. CDR3 length equals 13 residues. V shed 7 bases and J 2 bases; nucleotides not matched to a gene: 7. Germline V gene lookup returns CDR1 DFQATT and CDR2 SNEGSKA (reference sequence). In DNA, the CDR3 is TGCAGTGGAGTAAGCGGGAGTGCCTACGAGCAGTACTTC. It codes for CSGVSGSAYEQYF.

The sample holds a few counts of this clonotype. The chain couples TRBV20-1 to TRBJ2-7, with TRBD2 matching 14 bases. The CDR3 sequence is 14 residues long. V was pared by 6 bases and J by 7 bases, with 8 bases of the junction left unmatched. Germline V gene sequence: CDR1 DFQATT, CDR2 SNEGSKA (reference sequence). This CDR3 is CSAGTSGRWGEQYF. The CDR3 nucleotides are TGCAGTGCGGGGACTAGCGGGAGATGGGGTGAGCAGTACTTC.

The sample holds a few counts of this clonotype. The chain links TRBV27 to TRBJ2-3; no clear D gene. Trimming removed 1 base at V and 14 bases at J, with 16 bases between. CDR1 is MNHEY and CDR2 is SMNVEV in the germline V gene (reference sequence). The CDR3 has 13 amino acids. The CDR3 loop reads CASSLYGSRGAYF. DNA for the CDR3: TGTGCCAGCAGTTTATATGGCTCTCGAGGCGCGTATTTT.

The rearrangement uses TRBV6-5 and TRBJ2-1, with D possibly matching TRBD1 (5 bases). Trimming removed 8 bases from V and 8 bases from J, with 19 bases in between. The V gene's germline CDR1 is MNHEY and CDR2 SVGAGI. The CDR3 is 14 residues long. CDR3 sequence: CASPRVERWDEQFF. The DNA for the CDR3 is TGTGCCAGCCCCAGGGTCGAGCGTTGGGATGAGCAGTTCTTC.

V is TRBV3-1 and J is TRBJ2-1; 12 positions agree with TRBD2. The germline V gene encodes CDR1 LGHDT and CDR2 YNNKEL (reference sequence). V lost 4 bases and J lost 9; bases outside the gene matches: 7. The CDR3 is made up of 15 amino acids. CDR3 loop: CASSRQKGLAGEQFF. CDR3 in DNA: TGTGCCAGCAGCCGTCAGAAGGGACTAGCGGGTGAGCAGTTCTTC.

V gene TRBV29-1 combines with J gene TRBJ2-3, with 9 bases fitting TRBD2. The CDR3 totals 15 residues. Per germline, CDR1 SQVTM and CDR2 ANQGSEA. V shed 1 base, J shed 3 bases, and the junction held 5 bases outside the gene matches. The CDR3: CSVEVGSGSTDTQYF. CDR3 DNA sequence: TGCAGCGTTGAAGTCGGTAGCGGGAGTACAGATACGCAGTATTTT.

This clonotype was detected a few times. The J gene is TRBJ2-3, the V gene TRBV6-5, with 7 nucleotides matching TRBD2. Trimming removed 2 bases from V and 0 bases from J; junction bases left unmatched: 8. Germline assignment: CDR1 MNHEY and CDR2 SVGAGI. CDR3 size: 17 residues. For the CDR3, the DNA is TGTGCCAGCAGTTACCCACCCCGGACTAGAAGCACAGATACGCAGTATTTT. Residues: CASSYPPRTRSTDTQYF.

This clonotype turned up a few times. DNA of the CDR3: TGTGCCAGTACGACAGAAAGGGATGAAAAACTGTTTTTT. Amino acid sequence: CASTTERDEKLFF. This sequence joins TRBV19 and TRBJ1-4; D possibly corresponds to TRBD1 (5 bases). The V and J ends lost 7 bases and 6 bases respectively, with 12 bases between them. This CDR3 region has 13 residues. Germline CDR1 is LNHDA and CDR2 is SQIVND (reference sequence).

Only a few counts were recorded for this clonotype. The genes are TRBV20-1 and TRBJ2-4; the match to TRBD2 covers 15 bases. The CDR3 sequence is 18 residues long. Germline lookup yields CDR1 DFQATT and CDR2 SNEGSKA (reference sequence). The ends lost 5 bases at V and 3 bases at J; junction bases unmatched: 11. CDR3: CSAETGTSGRWYKNIQYF. Written as DNA, the CDR3 is TGCAGTGCTGAAACCGGGACTAGCGGGAGGTGGTACAAAAACATTCAGTACTTC.

Comment on this clonotype: Given a much more abundant clone one base away, this may be a read error. The genes are TRBV20-1 and TRBJ2-5; 11 nucleotides match TRBD1. Germline CDR1 DFQATT, CDR2 SNEGSKA (reference sequence). CDR3 length: 16 amino acids. CDR3 amino acids: CCADKSGTGGLETQYF. The CDR3 DNA follows: TGCTGTGCTGATAAATCCGGGACAGGGGGTTTGGAGACCCAGTACTTC.

This clonotype was counted a few times. The chain links TRBV27 to TRBJ2-7; D might be TRBD1 (5 bases). Germline assignment: CDR1 MNHEY and CDR2 SMNVEV (reference sequence). Between the trimmed V and J ends, which lost 2 bases and 4 bases, there was a span of 15 bases. The CDR3 covers 15 residues. This chain's CDR3 is CASSLGAAHGYEQYF. CDR3 nucleotides: TGTGCCAGCAGTTTAGGGGCAGCTCATGGGTACGAGCAGTACTTC.

This clonotype showed up many times. V gene TRBV29-1 combines with J gene TRBJ2-7; 10 nucleotides match TRBD1. V was clipped by 6 bases and J by 3 bases; unmatched bases: 5. CDR1 and CDR2 from the germline V gene are SQVTM and ANQGSEA. This CDR3 has 13 residues. The CDR3 region is CSVGGQGFYEQYF. Here the CDR3 DNA reads TGCAGCGTGGGGGGACAGGGGTTCTACGAGCAGTACTTC.